The entry below gives a single TCR beta chain sequence along with its context. Its target antigen remains unknown. The junction departs from germline at one end; a sequencing error may be responsible. This sample stems from a study of chemoradiotherapy in HPV16-positive cancers (dated by TCRdb to 2022 to 2024). In terms of the full investigation: Functional T-cell assays on cells from two HPV16-positive patients defined candidate HPV-specific T-cell clones and common TCR motifs. Next, the candidate HPV-specific TCRs and motifs were followed in TCR repertoires from around 90 patients with HPV-related cancers. Whether T-cell immunity against the HPV oncoproteins E6 and E7 changes during chemoradiotherapy and whether survival is affected by this immunity were examined in the study.

Repertoires were sampled repeatedly over the course of chemoradiotherapy, so clonal expansion could be followed in the tumor microenvironment. For CDR1 and CDR2, the germline V gene (reference sequence) lists SSHAT and FNYEAQ. From the cysteine through the phenylalanine, the CDR3 covers 13 amino acids. Kept here is only the CDR3 DNA, which spans 39 bases and is read in frame from base 1. To prepare the library, the immunoSEQ multiplex PCR assay was applied. Imported from immuneACCESS, the table was reduced by TCRdb to in-frame sequences with V and J called. These copies leave out some clones; in studies compared against another copy, an unresolved V gene accounts for under half, and the cause of the remainder is not known. This sample lists some 11,000 clones; almost 90% were detected once. The top ten clones comprise around 2.9% of the sample. Summary of the overall study and its limitations: Only two HPV16-positive patients were used to derive the functional definition of HPV-specific T cells, and the survival association was reported for HPV16-positive patients. Expansion of candidate HPV-specific clones and E7-related TCR motifs was observed in the tumor microenvironment during treatment, whereas no such expansion was observed for non-HPV-specific T cells. In HPV16-positive patients, expansion of HPV-responsive T cells during chemoradiotherapy was associated with improved recurrence-free survival.

Sampling was carried out from a patient who underwent chemoradiotherapy. This sequence originates from a human donor with HPV-associated anogenital cancer. Recombination connected TRBV7-7 to TRBJ2-2; no confident D gene assignment can be made. The CDR3 is CASSIHRTGELFF. The bases read TGTGCTAGCAGCATACACCGCACCGGGGAGCTGTTTTTT.